The 3 T cell receptor beta chains in this list originate from one sample, sequenced in a study of T cells after posttransplantation cyclophosphamide. Cyclophosphamide on days +3 and +4 followed busulfan-fludarabine conditioning and a marrow graft. Generated by immunoSEQ multiplex PCR, the TCRdb table keeps only in-frame clones and is missing some. The sample yields 23,000 or so clones, without any singletons. The material was PBMCs, obtained after allogeneic stem cell transplant with posttransplant cyclophosphamide. All receptors derive from a male patient aged 18-29 years who received an allogeneic stem cell transplant from a related donor, was CMV-positive, and had no GVHD. Some T cells may be the graft donor's.

This clone showed up many times. This sequence joins TRBV10-3 and TRBJ2-7, with TRBD1 matching over 12 bases. CDR1 is ENHRY, CDR2 SYGVKD, per germline. The CDR3 totals 13 residues. Trimming at V came to 6 bases and at J to 6 bases, leaving 3 bases not matched to a gene. DNA for the CDR3: TGTGCCATCAGACGGGACAGGGGGCTCGAGCAGTACTTC. Amino acid sequence: CAIRRDRGLEQYF.

This clone is categorized as medium-sized. The chain carries TRBV19 and TRBJ2-1, with unresolved D. CDR1 is LNHDA and CDR2 is SQIVND in the germline V gene (reference sequence). There are 15 residues in the CDR3. V dropped 1 base and J dropped 2 bases, with 9 bases sitting between them. The CDR3 reads CASSIGSTTYNEQFF. The CDR3 DNA follows: TGTGCCAGTAGTATAGGCTCCACAACCTACAATGAGCAGTTCTTC.

In its sample, this clone was seen many times. The chain recombines TRBV28 with TRBJ2-7; 10 bases line up with TRBD2. Germline CDR1 reads MDHEN; CDR2 reads SYDVKM. The CDR3 is 15 residues long. Trimming at V came to 3 bases and at J to 4 bases, leaving 6 bases not matched to a gene. The chain's CDR3 is CASSFQLAGLYEQYF. The CDR3 DNA reads TGTGCCAGCAGTTTCCAACTAGCGGGATTATACGAGCAGTACTTC.